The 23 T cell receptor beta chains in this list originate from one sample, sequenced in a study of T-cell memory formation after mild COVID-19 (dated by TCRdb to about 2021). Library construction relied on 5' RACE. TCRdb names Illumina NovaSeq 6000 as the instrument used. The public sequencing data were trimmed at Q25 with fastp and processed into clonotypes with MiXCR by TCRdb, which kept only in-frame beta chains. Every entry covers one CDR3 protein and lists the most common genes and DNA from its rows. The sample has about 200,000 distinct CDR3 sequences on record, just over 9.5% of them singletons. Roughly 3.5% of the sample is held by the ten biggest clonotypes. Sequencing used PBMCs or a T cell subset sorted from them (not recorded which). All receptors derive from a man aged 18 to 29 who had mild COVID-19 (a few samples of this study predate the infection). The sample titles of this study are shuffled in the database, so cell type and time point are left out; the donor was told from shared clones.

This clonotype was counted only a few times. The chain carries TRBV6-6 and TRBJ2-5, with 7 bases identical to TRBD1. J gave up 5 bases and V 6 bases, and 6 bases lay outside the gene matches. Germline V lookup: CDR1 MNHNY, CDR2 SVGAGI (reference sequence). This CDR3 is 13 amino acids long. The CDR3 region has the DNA TGTGCCAGCAGAGAACAGGGGCTTGAGACCCAGTACTTC. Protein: CASREQGLETQYF.

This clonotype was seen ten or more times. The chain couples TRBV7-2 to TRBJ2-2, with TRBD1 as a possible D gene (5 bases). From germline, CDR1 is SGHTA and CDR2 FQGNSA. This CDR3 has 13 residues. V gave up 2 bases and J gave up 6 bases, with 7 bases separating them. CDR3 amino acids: CASSLQGSGELFF. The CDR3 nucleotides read TGTGCCAGCAGCTTACAGGGCTCCGGGGAGCTGTTTTTT. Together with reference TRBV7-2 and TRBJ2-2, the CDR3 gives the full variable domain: GAGVSQSPSNKVTEKGKDVELRCDPISGHTALYWYRQSLGQGLEFLIYFQGNSAPDKSGLPSDRFSAERTGGSVSTLTIQRTQQEDSAVYLCASSLQGSGELFFGEGSRLTVL.

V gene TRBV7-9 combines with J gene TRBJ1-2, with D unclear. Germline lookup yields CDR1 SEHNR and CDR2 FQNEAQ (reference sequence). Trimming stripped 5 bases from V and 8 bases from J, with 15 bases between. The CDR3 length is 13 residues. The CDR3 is CASSHRTRGGYTF. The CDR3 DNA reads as TGTGCCAGCAGCCACCGAACCAGAGGCGGCTACACCTTC.

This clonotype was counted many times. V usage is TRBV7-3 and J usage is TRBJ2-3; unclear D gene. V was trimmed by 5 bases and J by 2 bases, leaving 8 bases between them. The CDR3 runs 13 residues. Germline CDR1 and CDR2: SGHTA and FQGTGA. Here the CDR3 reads CASSMEATDTQYF. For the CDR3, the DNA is TGTGCCAGCAGCATGGAAGCCACAGATACGCAGTATTTT.

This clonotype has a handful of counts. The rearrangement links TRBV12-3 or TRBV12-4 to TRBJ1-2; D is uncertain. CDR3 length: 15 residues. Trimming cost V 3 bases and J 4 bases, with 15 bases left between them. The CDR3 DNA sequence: TGTGCCAGCAGTTTCTCATCATGGGCGTTCTATGGCTACACCTTC. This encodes CASSFSSWAFYGYTF.

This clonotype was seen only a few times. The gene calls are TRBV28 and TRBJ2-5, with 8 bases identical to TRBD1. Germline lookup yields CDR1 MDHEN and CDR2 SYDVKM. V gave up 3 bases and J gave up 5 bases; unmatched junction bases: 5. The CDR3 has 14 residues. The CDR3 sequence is CASSLRTGLETQYF. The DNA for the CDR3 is TGTGCCAGCAGTTTGCGGACAGGGCTGGAGACCCAGTACTTC.

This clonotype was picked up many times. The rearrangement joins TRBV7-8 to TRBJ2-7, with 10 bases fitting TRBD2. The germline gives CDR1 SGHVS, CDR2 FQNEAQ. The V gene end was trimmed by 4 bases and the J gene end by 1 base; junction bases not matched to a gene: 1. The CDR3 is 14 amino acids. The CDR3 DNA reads TGTGCCAGCAGCTGGACTAGCGGATCCTACGAGCAGTACGTC. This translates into CASSWTSGSYEQYV.

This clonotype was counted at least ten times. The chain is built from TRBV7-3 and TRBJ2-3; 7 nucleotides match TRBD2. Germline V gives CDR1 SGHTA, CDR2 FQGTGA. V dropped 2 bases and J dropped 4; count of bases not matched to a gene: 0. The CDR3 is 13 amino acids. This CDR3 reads CASSLREADTQYF. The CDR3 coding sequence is TGTGCCAGCAGCTTACGGGAGGCAGATACGCAGTATTTT.

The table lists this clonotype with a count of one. CDR3 residues: CSADPMDSLDNNEQFF. The CDR3 coding sequence is TGCAGTGCCGATCCGATGGACTCGTTAGATAACAATGAGCAGTTCTTC. The genes are TRBV20-1 and TRBJ2-1; possibly TRBD2 for D (5 bases). CDR1 and CDR2 (germline): DFQATT, SNEGSKA (reference sequence). V lost 6 bases and J 5 bases, leaving 23 bases between the germline ends. This CDR3 contains 16 residues.

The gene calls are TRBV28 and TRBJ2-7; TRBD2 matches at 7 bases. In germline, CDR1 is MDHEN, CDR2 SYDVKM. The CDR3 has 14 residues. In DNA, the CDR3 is TGTGCCAGCGGGAAGGCGGGAGTATCCTACGGGCAGTACGTC. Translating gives CASGKAGVSYGQYV.

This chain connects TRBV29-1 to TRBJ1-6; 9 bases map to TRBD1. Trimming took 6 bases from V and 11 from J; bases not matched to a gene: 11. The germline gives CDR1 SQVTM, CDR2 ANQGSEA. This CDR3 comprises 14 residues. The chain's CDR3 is CSVPGQGSGAPLHF. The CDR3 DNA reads TGCAGCGTGCCGGGACAGGGTTCTGGGGCACCCCTCCACTTT. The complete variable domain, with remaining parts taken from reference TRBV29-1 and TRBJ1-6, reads SAVISQKPSRDICQRGTSLTIQCQVDSQVTMMFWYRQQPGQSLTLIATANQGSEATYESGFVIDKFPISRPNLTFSTLTVSNMSPEDSSIYLCSVPGQGSGAPLHFGNGTRLTVT.

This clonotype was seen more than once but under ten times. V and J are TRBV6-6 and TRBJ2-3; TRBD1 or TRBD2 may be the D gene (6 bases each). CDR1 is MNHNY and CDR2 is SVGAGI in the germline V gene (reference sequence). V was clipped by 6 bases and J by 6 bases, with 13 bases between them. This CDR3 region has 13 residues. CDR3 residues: CASSGGGMDTQYF. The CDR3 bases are TGTGCCAGCAGCGGAGGGGGTATGGATACGCAGTATTTT.

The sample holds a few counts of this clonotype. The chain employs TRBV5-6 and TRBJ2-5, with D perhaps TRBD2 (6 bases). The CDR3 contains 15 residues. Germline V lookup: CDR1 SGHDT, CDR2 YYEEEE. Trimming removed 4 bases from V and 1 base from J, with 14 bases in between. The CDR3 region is CASSPLTSSQETQYF. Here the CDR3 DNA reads TGTGCCAGCAGCCCCCTGACTAGTTCCCAAGAGACCCAGTACTTC.

The DNA of the CDR3 is TGTGCCAGCAACATAGCGGCTAGCACAGATACGCAGTATTTT. Protein sequence: CASNIAASTDTQYF. This chain joins TRBV2 and TRBJ2-3; tentatively, D is TRBD2 (6 bases). Trimming shortened V by 7 bases and J by 0 bases, and 11 bases separated the two germline ends. CDR1 is SNHLY and CDR2 is FYNNEI in the germline V gene. This CDR3 spans 14 amino acids.

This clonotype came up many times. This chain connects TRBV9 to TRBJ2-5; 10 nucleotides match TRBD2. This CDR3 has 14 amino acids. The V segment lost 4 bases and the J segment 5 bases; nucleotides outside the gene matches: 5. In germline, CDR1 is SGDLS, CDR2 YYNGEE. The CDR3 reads CASSPGTSVETQYF. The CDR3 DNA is TGTGCCAGCAGCCCGGGGACTAGCGTGGAGACCCAGTACTTC. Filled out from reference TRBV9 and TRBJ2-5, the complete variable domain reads DSGVTQTPKHLITATGQRVTLRCSPRSGDLSVYWYQQSLDQGLQFLIQYYNGEERAKGNILERFSAQQFPDLHSELNLSSLELGDSALYFCASSPGTSVETQYFGPGTRLLVL.

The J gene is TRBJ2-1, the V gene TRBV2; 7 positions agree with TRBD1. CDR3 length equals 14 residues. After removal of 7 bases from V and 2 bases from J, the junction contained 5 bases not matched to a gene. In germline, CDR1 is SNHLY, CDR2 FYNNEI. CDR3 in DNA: TGTGCCAGCACCGCCGGGACAGCCTACAATGAGCAGTTCTTC. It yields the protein CASTAGTAYNEQFF.

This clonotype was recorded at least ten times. Here the CDR3 DNA reads TGTGCCAGCAGCTTCGCGACAGAAAATCAGCCCCAGCATTTT. It is translated as CASSFATENQPQHF. The V call is TRBV7-2, the J call TRBJ1-5; TRBD1 might be the D (5 bases). Germline values: CDR1 SGHTA, CDR2 FQGNSA. The CDR3 has 14 residues. V gave up 3 bases and J gave up 4 bases, with 10 bases separating them. Full variable domain (remainder filled in from reference TRBV7-2 and TRBJ1-5): GAGVSQSPSNKVTEKGKDVELRCDPISGHTALYWYRQSLGQGLEFLIYFQGNSAPDKSGLPSDRFSAERTGGSVSTLTIQRTQQEDSAVYLCASSFATENQPQHFGDGTRLSIL.

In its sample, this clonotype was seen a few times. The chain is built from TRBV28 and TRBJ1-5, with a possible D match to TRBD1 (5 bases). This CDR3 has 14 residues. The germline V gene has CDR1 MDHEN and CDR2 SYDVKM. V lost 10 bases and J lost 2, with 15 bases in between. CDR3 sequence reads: CATIQGVGNQPQHF. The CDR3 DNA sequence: TGTGCCACCATTCAAGGGGTCGGCAATCAGCCCCAGCATTTT. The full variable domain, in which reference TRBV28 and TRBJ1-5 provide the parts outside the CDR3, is DVKVTQSSRYLVKRTGEKVFLECVQDMDHENMFWYRQDPGLGLRLIYFSYDVKMKEKGDIPEGYSVSREKKERFSLILESASTNQTSMYLCATIQGVGNQPQHFGDGTRLSIL.

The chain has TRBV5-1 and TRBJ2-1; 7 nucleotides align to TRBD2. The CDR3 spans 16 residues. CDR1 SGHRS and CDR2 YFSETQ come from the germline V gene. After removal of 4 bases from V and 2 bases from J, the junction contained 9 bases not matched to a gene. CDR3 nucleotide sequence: TGCGCCAGCAGCCCAGGAGGCGCGGGAGCCTACAATGAGCAGTTCTTC. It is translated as CASSPGGAGAYNEQFF.

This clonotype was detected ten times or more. The CDR3 DNA reads TGTGCCAGCTCACCAAGGCACTTAAGTAACACCGGGGAGCTGTTTTTT. It is translated as CASSPRHLSNTGELFF. The chain combines TRBV18 with TRBJ2-2; D remains ambiguous. V lost 2 bases, J lost 2 bases, and 12 bases lay in between. CDR1 and CDR2 (germline): KGHSH, LQKENI. This CDR3 contains 16 residues.

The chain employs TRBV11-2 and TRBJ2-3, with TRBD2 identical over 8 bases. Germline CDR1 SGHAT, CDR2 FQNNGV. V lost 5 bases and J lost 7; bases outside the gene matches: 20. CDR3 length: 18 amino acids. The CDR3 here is CASSVWGILAGARNTQYF. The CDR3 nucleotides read TGTGCCAGCAGCGTATGGGGGATTCTAGCGGGCGCACGAAATACGCAGTATTTT.

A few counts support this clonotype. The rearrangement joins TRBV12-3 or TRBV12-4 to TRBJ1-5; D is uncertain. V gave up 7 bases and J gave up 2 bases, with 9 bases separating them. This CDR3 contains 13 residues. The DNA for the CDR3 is TGTGCCAGCACCCTTGGCGGCAATCAGCCCCAGCATTTT. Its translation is CASTLGGNQPQHF.

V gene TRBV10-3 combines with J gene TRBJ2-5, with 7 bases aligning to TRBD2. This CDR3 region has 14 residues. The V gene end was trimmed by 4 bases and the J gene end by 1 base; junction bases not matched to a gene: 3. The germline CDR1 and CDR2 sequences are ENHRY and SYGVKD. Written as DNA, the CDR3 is TGTGCCATCAGTGTTGGGGGGGGCCAAGAGACCCAGTACTTC. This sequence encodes CAISVGGGQETQYF.